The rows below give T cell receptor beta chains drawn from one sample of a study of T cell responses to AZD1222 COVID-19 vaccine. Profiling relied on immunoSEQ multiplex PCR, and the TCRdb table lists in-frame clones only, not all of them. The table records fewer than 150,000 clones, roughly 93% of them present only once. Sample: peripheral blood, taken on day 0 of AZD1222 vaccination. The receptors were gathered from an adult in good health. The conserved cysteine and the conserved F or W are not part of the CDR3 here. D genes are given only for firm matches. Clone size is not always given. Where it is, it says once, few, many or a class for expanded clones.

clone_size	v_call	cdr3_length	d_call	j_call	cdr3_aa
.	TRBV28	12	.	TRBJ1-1	ASSLRWGLPQAF
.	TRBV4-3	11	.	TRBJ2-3	ASSQDSADTQY
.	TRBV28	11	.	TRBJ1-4	ASSLRLNEKLF
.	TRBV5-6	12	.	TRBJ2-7	ASSLAGQGYEQY
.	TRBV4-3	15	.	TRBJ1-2	ASSLTTSTSGQWGYT
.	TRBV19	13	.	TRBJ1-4	ASSSSEQWNEKLF
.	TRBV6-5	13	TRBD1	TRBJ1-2	ASSWVGTGTFGYT
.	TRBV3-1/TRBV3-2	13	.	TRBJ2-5	ASSLGKGLPETQY
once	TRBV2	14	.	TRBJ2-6	ARTQGRVTGANVLT
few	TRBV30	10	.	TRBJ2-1	AWSVPNSKGF
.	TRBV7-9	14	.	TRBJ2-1	ASSLIEISRGNEQF
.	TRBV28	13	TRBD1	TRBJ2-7	ASRTPGQGGYEQY
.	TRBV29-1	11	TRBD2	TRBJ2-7	SGGSGNSYEQY
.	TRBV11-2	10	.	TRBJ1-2	ASSSGHSGYT
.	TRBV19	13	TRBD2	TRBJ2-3	ASRETSGRTDTQY
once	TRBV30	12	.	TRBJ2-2	AGHDKGGTGELF
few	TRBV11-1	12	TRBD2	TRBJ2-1	ASSLGLANNEQF